One and the same sample provided the 8 T cell receptor beta chains below, sequenced in a study of blood T cell repertoires in COVID-19 (dated by TCRdb to the early 2020s). Receptors were amplified or captured by the immunoSEQ multiplex PCR assay. Drawn from immuneACCESS, this table holds only the in-frame rearrangements with V and J called that TCRdb kept. Clones are partly lost; checked studies trace under half to an unresolved V gene and leave the rest unexplained. The sample table lists 300,000 to 400,000 clones, more than 75% of them with a count of one. The ten largest clonotypes hold around 0.95% of the sample. The sample taken for sequencing was PBMCs or T cells enriched from blood (not recorded which). Receptors were obtained from a young woman with acute COVID-19.

The chain joins TRBV3-1 (or the pseudogene TRBV3-2) to TRBJ1-1; 10 bases agree with TRBD1. The CDR3 is 17 amino acids. The germline V gene encodes CDR1 LGHDT and CDR2 YNNKEL (reference sequence). The trim removed 3 bases at V and 0 bases at J, leaving 7 bases unmatched. The CDR3 is CASSQGGQGLMNTEAFF. CDR3 DNA: TGTGCCAGCAGCCAGGGGGGACAGGGGCTCATGAACACTGAAGCTTTCTTT.

The chain combines TRBV6-5 with TRBJ1-4, with 7 bases lining up with TRBD1. This CDR3 contains 15 residues. The germline V gene has CDR1 MNHEY and CDR2 SVGAGI. Unmatched junction bases numbered 5, after V lost 4 bases and J lost 3 bases. This CDR3 is CASSSPGQPNEKLFF. As DNA, the CDR3 is TGTGCCAGCAGTTCCCCGGGACAGCCTAATGAAAAACTGTTTTTT.

The chain has TRBV6-4 and TRBJ2-2; D is ambiguous. CDR3 length: 14 residues. Germline V lookup: CDR1 MRHNA, CDR2 SNTAGT. V dropped 0 bases and J dropped 6 bases, with 8 bases sitting between them. The CDR3 coding sequence is TGTGCCAGCAGTGACTCGACTGGGTCCGGGGAGCTGTTTTTT. Amino acid sequence: CASSDSTGSGELFF.

The chain employs TRBV3-1 (or the pseudogene TRBV3-2) and TRBJ2-3; 9 bases are a match to TRBD2. V lost 1 base to trimming and J lost 7 bases; unmatched junction nucleotides: 6. Germline V gene sequence: CDR1 LGHDT, CDR2 YNNKEL (reference sequence). This CDR3 spans 15 amino acids. CDR3 sequence: CASSQGRGGRNTQYF. The CDR3, as DNA: TGTGCCAGCAGCCAAGGGCGGGGGGGCAGAAATACGCAGTATTTT.

J is TRBJ1-2 and V is TRBV6-6, with 7 bases that match TRBD1. Per the germline V gene, CDR1 is MNHNY and CDR2 is SVGAGI (reference sequence). After removal of 5 bases from V and 6 bases from J, the junction contained 12 bases not matched to a gene. The CDR3 has 15 amino acids. CDR3 loop: CASSPHFDRVNGYTF. As DNA, the CDR3 is TGTGCCAGCAGTCCTCACTTCGACAGGGTTAATGGCTACACCTTC.

The chain is built from TRBV29-1 and TRBJ2-4; 7 bases fit TRBD1. The germline V gene has CDR1 SQVTM and CDR2 ANQGSEA. With V trimmed by 5 bases and J by 11 bases, 12 bases remained unmatched. The CDR3 runs 13 residues. The CDR3 region has the DNA TGCAGCGTTACTTCGGGACAGTGGGGTCTTCAGTACTTC. Its translation is CSVTSGQWGLQYF.

The chain recombines TRBV7-3 with TRBJ1-1; D perhaps matches TRBD1 (5 bases). Trimming removed 4 bases from V and 2 bases from J, with 11 bases in between. CDR1 SGHTA and CDR2 FQGTGA come from the germline V gene. CDR3 length: 14 residues. CDR3 bases: TGTGCCAGCAGCTCGACAGCGACCAACACTGAAGCTTTCTTT. Protein product: CASSSTATNTEAFF.

This chain joins TRBV29-1 and TRBJ1-1; 8 nucleotides match TRBD1. The CDR3 contains 11 residues. V gave up 5 bases and J gave up 10 bases; unmatched junction bases: 6. Germline values: CDR1 SQVTM, CDR2 ANQGSEA. CDR3 loop: CSVTQGARAFF. Written as DNA, the CDR3 is TGCAGCGTTACTCAGGGGGCGAGAGCTTTCTTT.